One and the same sample provided the 22 T cell receptor beta chains below, sequenced in a study of T cells in Graves' hyperthyroidism and ophthalmopathy. RNA transcripts gave rise to amplified TCR beta CDR3 regions. The HTBI primer set was used in a first-round RT-PCR of the TCR CDR3. MiXCR, run by TCRdb on the multiplex PCR reads, gives a single entry per CDR3 protein. The sample records hundreds of thousands of distinct CDR3 sequences, roughly 21% being singletons. The sequenced sample consisted of blood. The receptors were sampled from a man between 40 and 49 years old with Graves' ophthalmopathy.

This clonotype was counted at least ten times. The V gene is TRBV7-2, the J gene TRBJ2-7; no reliable D call. Trimming took off 1 base at V and 1 base at J, with 5 bases between the two ends. This CDR3 is built from 13 residues. The germline V gene encodes CDR1 SGHTA and CDR2 FQGNSA. The CDR3 protein is CASSLESSYEQYF. Written as DNA, the CDR3 is TGTGCCAGCAGCTTAGAGAGTTCCTACGAGCAGTACTTC.

The chain carries TRBV7-2 and TRBJ1-5; D gene unclear. In germline, CDR1 is SGHTA, CDR2 FQGNSA. The CDR3 totals 15 residues. Deletions cut 5 bases from V and 3 bases from J, with 14 bases between. The DNA of the CDR3 is TGTGCCAGCAGCGTATACGACGGGGACAATCAGCCCCAGCATTTT. This codes for CASSVYDGDNQPQHF.

The chain has TRBV5-4 and TRBJ2-6; no firm D call. V dropped 4 bases and J dropped 0 bases, with 8 bases sitting between them. From germline, CDR1 is SGHNT and CDR2 YYREEE (reference sequence). The CDR3 has 15 residues. The CDR3 DNA is TGTGCCAGCAGCCCGTGGATCTCTGGGGCCAACGTCCTGACTTTC. It translates to CASSPWISGANVLTF.

This chain joins TRBV4-1 and TRBJ2-7; TRBD2 matches at 7 bases. Trimming cost V 7 bases and J 2 bases; bases outside gene matches: 14. CDR1 and CDR2 from the germline V gene are MGHRA and YSYEKL. CDR3 size: 16 residues. The CDR3 sequence: CASTTRAGLPTYEQYF. The CDR3 bases are TGCGCCAGCACCACTAGGGCGGGACTACCGACCTACGAGCAGTACTTC.

This clonotype was observed a handful of times. The chain employs TRBV19 and TRBJ2-5; either TRBD1 or TRBD2 may supply D (5 bases each). Trimming took off 0 bases at V and 5 bases at J, with 10 bases between the two ends. The CDR3 extends over 14 amino acids. Germline V gene lookup returns CDR1 LNHDA and CDR2 SQIVND (reference sequence). CDR3 residues: CASSIEGTDETQYF. The CDR3 bases are TGTGCCAGTAGTATAGAAGGGACCGACGAGACCCAGTACTTC.

For the CDR3, the DNA is TGTGCCAGCAGCGTAGATGGCAGCAGCTCCTACGAGCAGTACTTC. Its translation is CASSVDGSSSYEQYF. The chain combines TRBV9 with TRBJ2-7, with D unresolved. Germline V gives CDR1 SGDLS, CDR2 YYNGEE. This CDR3 is 15 amino acids long. V was trimmed by 0 bases and J by 0 bases, leaving 10 bases between them.

This clonotype was seen a handful of times. The gene calls are TRBV7-2 and TRBJ2-7, with TRBD2 identical over 9 bases. The germline gives CDR1 SGHTA, CDR2 FQGNSA. Trimming removed 5 bases from V and 1 base from J; junction bases left unmatched: 9. The CDR3 contains 16 residues. DNA of the CDR3: TGTGCCAGCAGCCGCGGGTGGACTAGCGTTTCCTACGAGCAGTACTTC. Its protein product is CASSRGWTSVSYEQYF.

This clonotype was seen a handful of times. This chain joins TRBV12-3 or TRBV12-4 and TRBJ2-7, with TRBD1 matching over 8 bases. The CDR3 is 15 residues long. V dropped 2 bases and J dropped 6; count of bases not matched to a gene: 9. In DNA form, the CDR3 reads TGTGCCAGCAGTTTATCCGGGACAGGCGCCTCCGAGCAGTACTTC. It is translated as CASSLSGTGASEQYF.

This clonotype was found a few times. The chain joins TRBV6-1 to TRBJ2-1; 8 nucleotides agree with TRBD2. The CDR3 consists of 14 residues. Germline V gene lookup returns CDR1 MNHNS and CDR2 SASEGT. V shed 6 bases and J 9 bases; nucleotides not matched to a gene: 10. The CDR3 protein is CASRFSGMVGEQFF. The CDR3 nucleotides are TGTGCCAGCAGATTTAGCGGGATGGTTGGTGAGCAGTTCTTC.

The chain recombines TRBV9 with TRBJ2-3, with 9 bases matching TRBD2. V lost 0 bases to trimming and J lost 1 base; unmatched junction nucleotides: 6. In germline, CDR1 is SGDLS, CDR2 YYNGEE. The CDR3 is 17 amino acids. CDR3 in amino acids: CASSVEKGLARTDTQYF. CDR3 nucleotide sequence: TGTGCCAGCAGCGTAGAAAAGGGACTAGCTCGCACAGATACGCAGTATTTT.

The gene calls are TRBV20-1 and TRBJ1-2, with D unclear. The CDR3 is made up of 13 amino acids. Germline CDR1 DFQATT, CDR2 SNEGSKA (reference sequence). The V and J ends lost 3 bases and 0 bases respectively, with 8 bases between them. CDR3 nucleotide sequence: TGCAGTGCTAGGCCGCCAGCTAACTATGGCTACACCTTC. It specifies CSARPPANYGYTF.

This clonotype appeared a few times. The V gene is TRBV28, the J gene TRBJ2-5; 10 bases are shared with TRBD2. V was clipped by 3 bases and J by 4 bases; unmatched bases: 5. Germline CDR1 reads MDHEN; CDR2 reads SYDVKM. The CDR3 extends over 15 amino acids. This CDR3 reads CASSFQASGGETQYF. The CDR3 DNA sequence: TGTGCCAGCAGTTTTCAGGCTAGCGGGGGAGAGACCCAGTACTTC.

The V gene is TRBV29-1, the J gene TRBJ2-5; D perhaps matches TRBD2 (5 bases). The ends were cut back, 0 bases at V and 4 bases at J, with 12 bases in the middle. Looked up from germline, CDR1 is SQVTM and CDR2 is ANQGSEA. This CDR3 contains 14 residues. CDR3 nucleotides: TGCAGCGTTGAAGATTCGGGGTCGTCAGAGACCCAGTACTTC. Its protein is CSVEDSGSSETQYF.

This clonotype was counted between two and nine times. The chain links TRBV27 to TRBJ2-7; D is unclear. The CDR3 contains 13 residues. The germline V and J ends were trimmed by 6 bases and 2 bases, with 11 bases remaining between them. Germline CDR1 reads MNHEY; CDR2 reads SMNVEV (reference sequence). This CDR3 reads CASRMGMAYEQYF. The DNA of the CDR3 is TGTGCCAGCAGAATGGGGATGGCCTACGAGCAGTACTTC.

This clonotype has a handful of counts. The chain is built from TRBV5-1 and TRBJ2-7; weak D call: TRBD1 (6 bases). The CDR3 covers 14 residues. In germline, CDR1 is SGHRS, CDR2 YFSETQ. V dropped 7 bases and J dropped 5 bases, with 19 bases sitting between them. The CDR3 DNA sequence: TGCGCCAGCCGCCCAGGGGATCTTCGACACGAGCAGTACTTC. Amino acid sequence: CASRPGDLRHEQYF. The full variable domain, rest sourced from reference TRBV5-1 and TRBJ2-7, is KAGVTQTPRYLIKTRGQQVTLSCSPISGHRSVSWYQQTPGQGLQFLFEYFSETQRNKGNFPGRFSGRQFSNSRSEMNVSTLELGDSALYLCASRPGDLRHEQYFGPGTRLTVT.

V gene TRBV20-1 combines with J gene TRBJ2-3; the D is unclear. The CDR3 sequence is 15 residues long. The germline V gene has CDR1 DFQATT and CDR2 SNEGSKA (reference sequence). V lost 0 bases to trimming and J lost 0 bases, with 10 bases between them. CDR3 residues: CSARDRRTSTDTQYF. DNA of the CDR3: TGCAGTGCTAGAGATAGGCGCACTAGCACAGATACGCAGTATTTT.

This clonotype was recorded only once. The chain links TRBV6-5 to TRBJ2-1; 11 bases fit TRBD2. Germline V gene lookup returns CDR1 MNHEY and CDR2 SVGAGI. J was trimmed by 4 bases and V by 0 bases; bases with no gene match: 14. The CDR3 totals 20 residues. CDR3: CASSYSIRRTSGLRYNEQFF. CDR3 in DNA: TGTGCCAGCAGTTACTCGATAAGGAGGACTAGCGGGTTAAGATACAATGAGCAGTTCTTC.

This clonotype was observed at least ten times. The chain employs TRBV5-1 and TRBJ1-1, with 8 bases lining up with TRBD1. V lost 1 base to trimming and J lost 3 bases; unmatched junction nucleotides: 5. This CDR3 has 15 amino acids. Germline CDR1 and CDR2: SGHRS and YFSETQ. CDR3 in DNA: TGCGCCAGCAGCTTGCCCGGACAGGGTGACACTGAAGCTTTCTTT. Its translation: CASSLPGQGDTEAFF.

In its sample, this clonotype was seen a few times. V is TRBV6-1 and J is TRBJ2-2; a weak D match, TRBD2 (5 bases). The CDR3 has 13 amino acids. Trimming stripped 8 bases from V and 3 bases from J, with 10 bases between. Looked up from germline, CDR1 is MNHNS and CDR2 is SASEGT. CDR3: CASRQRHTGELFF. DNA for the CDR3: TGTGCCAGCCGTCAGCGGCACACCGGGGAGCTGTTTTTT.

This clonotype has more than one count but fewer than ten. CDR3 sequence reads: CASSEVGGVGYTF. The CDR3, as DNA: TGTGCCAGCAGTGAAGTAGGGGGGGTTGGCTACACCTTC. V is TRBV6-1 and J is TRBJ1-2; a weak D match, TRBD1 (6 bases). V was pared by 1 base and J by 7 bases, with 10 bases between. Per the germline V gene, CDR1 is MNHNS and CDR2 is SASEGT. The CDR3 has 13 amino acids.

The sample holds many counts of this clonotype. The V gene is TRBV7-2, the J gene TRBJ2-1; 7 bases line up with TRBD2. CDR1 SGHTA and CDR2 FQGNSA come from the germline V gene. The V gene end was trimmed by 6 bases and the J gene end by 7 bases; junction bases not matched to a gene: 12. CDR3 length: 15 residues. CDR3 nucleotide sequence: TGTGCCAGCAGTAAAGACACGGGAGGAAAGAATGAGCAGTTCTTC. Translating gives CASSKDTGGKNEQFF.

This clonotype was counted many times. The V gene is TRBV28, the J gene TRBJ1-1; 7 bases are a match to TRBD1. From germline, CDR1 is MDHEN and CDR2 SYDVKM. V shed 3 bases and J 10 bases; nucleotides not matched to a gene: 5. The CDR3 runs 12 residues. CDR3 in DNA: TGTGCCAGCAGTTTTCAAAAGGGGGCAGCTTTCTTT. Translating it yields CASSFQKGAAFF.